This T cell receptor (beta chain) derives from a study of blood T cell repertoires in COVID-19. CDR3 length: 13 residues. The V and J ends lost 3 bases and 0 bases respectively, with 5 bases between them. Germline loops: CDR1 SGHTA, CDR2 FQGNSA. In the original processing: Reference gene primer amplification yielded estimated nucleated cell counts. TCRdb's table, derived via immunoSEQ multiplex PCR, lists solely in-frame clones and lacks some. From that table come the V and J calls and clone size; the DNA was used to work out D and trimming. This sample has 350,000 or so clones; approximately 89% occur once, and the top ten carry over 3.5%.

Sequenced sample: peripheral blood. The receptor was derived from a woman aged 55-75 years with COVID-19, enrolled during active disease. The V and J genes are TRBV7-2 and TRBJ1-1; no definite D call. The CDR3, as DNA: TGTGCCAGCAGCTTCAACATGAACACTGAAGCTTTCTTT. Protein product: CASSFNMNTEAFF.